This is a list of T cell receptor beta chains from one sample in a study of cytomegalovirus exposure and HLA in healthy donors. The repertoire was sequenced with immunoSEQ multiplex PCR; TCRdb's copy has only in-frame clones and lacks some. This listing includes 150,000 or so clones. The sequencing sample was made of PBMCs. These receptors were collected from a woman between 45 and 65 years old in good health and CMV-seronegative. The CDR3 runs from the conserved cysteine through the conserved F or W. Fields, in order: J gene, V gene, CDR3 length, CDR3 protein.

>TRBJ2-1|TRBV4-2|16
CASSQDSGGTYNEQFF
>TRBJ2-3|TRBV25-1|15
CASSIGQGYTDTQYF
>TRBJ2-7|TRBV18|15
CASSPGGTGSYEQYF
>TRBJ1-2|TRBV7-3|16
CASSLQSGDRVSASTF
>TRBJ2-5|TRBV9|15
CASSAIRDTAETQYF
>TRBJ1-1|TRBV28|15
CASSTPGQMNTEAFF
>TRBJ2-7|TRBV15|16
CATSRDGGLASSEQYF
>TRBJ2-1|TRBV10-3|13
CAIRTSGSDEQFF
>TRBJ2-7|TRBV4-2|16
CASSQEDRDSSYEQYF
>TRBJ1-2|TRBV6-7|17
CATSSMAPPESGNGYTF
>TRBJ1-1|TRBV7-2|15
CASSFGTPAYTEAFF
>TRBJ1-1|TRBV18|14
CASSPRALNTEAFF
>TRBJ1-2|TRBV15|12
CATSSDSYGYTF
>TRBJ2-1|TRBV7-3|14
CASSTETGVNEQFF
>TRBJ2-7|TRBV5-1|13
CASSLAEGYEQYF